One sample yielded the 2 T cell receptor beta chains listed below, sequenced in a study of cytomegalovirus exposure and HLA in healthy donors. In the PCR, 60 Vbeta and 13 Jbeta primers were used. Method: immunoSEQ multiplex PCR; TCRdb's copy keeps in-frame clones and lacks some. This table has over 110,000 clones, over 75% appearing once. Sequenced material: PBMCs. These receptors all stem from a male donor in good health and CMV-seronegative.

A single count supports this clone. As DNA, the CDR3 is TGTGCCAGCAACGGCAGGGATTATCCCTACGAGCAGTACTTC. As protein: CASNGRDYPYEQYF. V is TRBV5-4 and J is TRBJ2-7; D is perhaps TRBD1 (5 bases). The CDR3 extends over 14 amino acids. Trimming took off 6 bases at V and 2 bases at J, with 15 bases between the two ends. The germline gives CDR1 SGHNT, CDR2 YYREEE (reference sequence).

This chain connects TRBV30 to TRBJ2-7; D might be TRBD1 (5 bases). The CDR3 is 12 amino acids. The germline V and J ends were trimmed by 2 bases and 2 bases, with 7 bases remaining between them. Germline CDR1 is GTSNPN and CDR2 is SVGIG (reference sequence). The CDR3 DNA follows: TGTGCCTGGAGTAGGACAACCTACGAGCAGTACTTC. It encodes CAWSRTTYEQYF.